Shown below are 11 T cell receptor beta chains from a single sample sequenced in a study of blood T cell repertoires in COVID-19 (dated by TCRdb to about 2020). Library preparation used the immunoSEQ multiplex PCR assay. The immuneACCESS repertoire file appears here via TCRdb, limited to in-frame rearrangements. These files lack a portion of the clones; in checked studies, under half of the deficit traces to unresolved V genes, and the cause of the others is not known. Counted in this sample were about 300,000 clones; roughly 87% of them appeared once. Approximately 2.2% of the sample is taken by the ten largest. Input material: peripheral blood. Receptor source: a man younger than 30 with active or convalescent COVID-19.

This clone was counted between two and nine times. The genes are TRBV6-1 and TRBJ1-3; 10 bases map to TRBD1. Per the germline V gene, CDR1 is MNHNS and CDR2 is SASEGT. After removal of 1 base from V and 7 bases from J, the junction contained 4 bases not matched to a gene. The CDR3 is made up of 15 amino acids. This chain's CDR3 is CASSEDGTGANTIYF. CDR3 coding DNA: TGTGCCAGCAGTGAAGACGGGACAGGGGCGAACACCATATATTTT.

In this sample, this clone turned up once. The J gene is TRBJ1-2, the V gene TRBV19; D call uncertain. Per the germline V gene, CDR1 is LNHDA and CDR2 is SQIVND (reference sequence). This CDR3 spans 14 amino acids. V lost 3 bases to trimming and J lost 1 base, with 9 bases between them. This chain's CDR3 is CASSINRFNYGYTF. The CDR3 DNA is TGTGCCAGTAGTATTAACAGATTTAACTATGGCTACACCTTC.

This chain connects TRBV5-8 to TRBJ1-5; 12 bases are a match to TRBD1. Germline CDR1 reads SGHTS; CDR2 reads YDEGEE. The CDR3 loop spans 16 amino acids. After removal of 4 bases from V and 4 bases from J, the junction contained 6 bases not matched to a gene. CDR3 nucleotides: TGTGCCAGCAGCATTCCGGGACAGGGGGCAAATCAGCCCCAGCATTTT. Residues: CASSIPGQGANQPQHF.

This sequence joins TRBV5-1 and TRBJ2-7; no definite D call. Trimming removed 0 bases at V and 2 bases at J, with 9 bases between. The germline gives CDR1 SGHRS, CDR2 YFSETQ. The CDR3 spans 14 residues. In nucleotides, the CDR3 is TGCGCCAGCAGCTTGGCGGTCGGAGCCTACGAGCAGTACTTC. Translating gives CASSLAVGAYEQYF.

The V and J genes are TRBV5-4 and TRBJ1-1, with TRBD1 as a possible D gene (6 bases). Germline V gene sequence: CDR1 SGHNT, CDR2 YYREEE (reference sequence). This CDR3 region has 12 residues. V shed 4 bases and J shed 4 bases, with 8 bases lying between them. CDR3 sequence (DNA): TGTGCCAGCAGCATGACAGGCACTGAAGCTTTCTTT. Translated, it gives CASSMTGTEAFF.

The J gene is TRBJ1-4, the V gene TRBV18; 8 positions match TRBD1. Germline V gene sequence: CDR1 KGHSH, CDR2 LQKENI. J gave up 8 bases and V 4 bases, and 9 bases lay outside the gene matches. The CDR3 consists of 15 residues. CDR3 nucleotide sequence: TGTGCCAGCTCACGGAACGGACAGGGTGGCGAAAAACTGTTTTTT. Protein: CASSRNGQGGEKLFF.

The rearrangement links TRBV7-2 to TRBJ2-3; D remains unclear. V was shortened by 1 base and J by 2 bases, with 16 bases between the two germline ends. This CDR3 comprises 17 residues. The germline V gene encodes CDR1 SGHTA and CDR2 FQGNSA. The CDR3 here is CASSLGQATAPTDTQYF. In DNA, the CDR3 is TGTGCCAGCAGCTTAGGTCAGGCCACTGCACCCACAGATACGCAGTATTTT.

The rearrangement links TRBV19 to TRBJ1-3; no firm D call. There are 15 residues in the CDR3. The germline V and J ends were trimmed by 0 bases and 4 bases, with 10 bases remaining between them. The germline CDR1 and CDR2 sequences are LNHDA and SQIVND (reference sequence). CDR3 region: CASSIDHAGGNTIYF. The CDR3 region has the DNA TGTGCCAGTAGTATAGATCATGCGGGAGGAAACACCATATATTTT. Using reference TRBV19 and TRBJ1-3 for the parts outside the CDR3, the full variable domain is DGGITQSPKYLFRKEGQNVTLSCEQNLNHDAMYWYRQDPGQGLRLIYYSQIVNDFQKGDIAEGYSVSREKKESFPLTVTSAQKNPTAFYLCASSIDHAGGNTIYFGEGSWLTVV.

Comment on this clone: Other DNA sequences from this sample encode an identical CDR3 as well. This sequence joins TRBV9 and TRBJ2-5, with D possibly matching TRBD1 (5 bases). The germline V gene encodes CDR1 SGDLS and CDR2 YYNGEE. Trimming took off 0 bases at V and 3 bases at J, with 9 bases between the two ends. The CDR3 sequence is 14 residues long. CDR3 region: CASSVGGREETQYF. The DNA of the CDR3 is TGTGCCAGCAGCGTAGGTGGCAGGGAAGAGACCCAGTACTTC. Filled out from reference TRBV9 and TRBJ2-5, the complete variable domain reads DSGVTQTPKHLITATGQRVTLRCSPRSGDLSVYWYQQSLDQGLQFLIQYYNGEERAKGNILERFSAQQFPDLHSELNLSSLELGDSALYFCASSVGGREETQYFGPGTRLLVL.

The V call is TRBV12-3 or TRBV12-4, the J call TRBJ2-7, with D possibly TRBD2 on 5 matching bases. Deletions cut 5 bases from V and 4 bases from J, with 12 bases between. This CDR3 contains 13 residues. In DNA form, the CDR3 reads TGTGCCAGCAGTCACGGGATTACTTACGAGCAGTACTTC. It specifies CASSHGITYEQYF.

The rearrangement uses TRBV24-1 and TRBJ2-3; 7 bases are a match to TRBD2. The CDR3 runs 12 residues. In germline, CDR1 is KGHDR, CDR2 SFDVKD. Trimming took 9 bases from V and 2 from J; bases not matched to a gene: 1. CDR3 nucleotides: TGTGCCACCGCGGGGGACACAGATACGCAGTATTTT. This sequence encodes CATAGDTDTQYF.